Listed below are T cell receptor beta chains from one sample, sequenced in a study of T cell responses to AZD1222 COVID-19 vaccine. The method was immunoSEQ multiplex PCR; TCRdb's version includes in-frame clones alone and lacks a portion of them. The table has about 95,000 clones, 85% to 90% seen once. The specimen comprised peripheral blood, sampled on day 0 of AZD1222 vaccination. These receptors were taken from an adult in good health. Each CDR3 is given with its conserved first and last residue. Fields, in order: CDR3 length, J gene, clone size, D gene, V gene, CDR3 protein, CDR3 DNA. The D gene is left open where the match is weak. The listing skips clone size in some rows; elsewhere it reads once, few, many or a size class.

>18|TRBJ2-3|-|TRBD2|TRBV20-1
CSASLGIAGGRGTDTQYF
TGCAGTGCTAGTTTAGGGATAGCGGGGGGGAGGGGCACAGATACGCAGTATTTT
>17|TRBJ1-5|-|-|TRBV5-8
CASSLGTASPSNQPQHF
TGTGCCAGCAGCTTGGGTACGGCAAGCCCTAGCAATCAGCCCCAGCATTTT
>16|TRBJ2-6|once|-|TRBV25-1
CASSENRDSGANVLTF
TGTGCCAGCAGTGAGAACCGGGACTCTGGGGCCAACGTCCTGACTTTC
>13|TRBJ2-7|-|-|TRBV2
CASRGQRSYEQYF
TGTGCCAGCAGAGGACAGCGCTCCTACGAGCAGTACTTC
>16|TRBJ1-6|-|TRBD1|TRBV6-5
CASSYSMGQGSSPLHF
TGTGCCAGCAGTTACTCGATGGGACAGGGGAGTTCACCCCTCCACTTT
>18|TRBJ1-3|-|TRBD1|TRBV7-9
CASSFVPGQGFSGNTIYF
TGTGCCAGCAGCTTCGTCCCGGGACAGGGCTTCTCTGGAAACACCATATATTTT
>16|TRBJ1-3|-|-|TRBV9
CASSPHPGSSGNTIYF
TGTGCCAGCAGCCCCCACCCAGGGAGCTCTGGAAACACCATATATTTT
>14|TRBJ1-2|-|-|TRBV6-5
CASSLKGGPWGYTF
TGTGCCAGCAGTTTGAAGGGGGGCCCGTGGGGCTACACCTTC
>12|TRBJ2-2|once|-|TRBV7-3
CASSLSAGELFF
TGTGCCAGCAGCCTCTCGGCCGGGGAGCTGTTTTTT
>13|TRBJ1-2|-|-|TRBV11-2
CASSLETESGYTF
TGTGCCAGCAGCTTAGAGACGGAATCTGGCTACACCTTC
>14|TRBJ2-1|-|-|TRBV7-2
CASSLRVGLGEQFF
TGTGCCAGCAGCTTACGTGTAGGGCTAGGTGAGCAGTTCTTC
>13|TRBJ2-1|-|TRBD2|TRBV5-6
CASSLTAAGGQFF
TGTGCCAGCAGCTTGACGGCGGCGGGGGGGCAGTTCTTC
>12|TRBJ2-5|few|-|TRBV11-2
CASSLVGETQYF
TGTGCCAGCAGCTTAGTGGGAGAGACCCAGTACTTC
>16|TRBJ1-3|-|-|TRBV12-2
CASRFWTGPGGNTIYF
TGTGCAAGTCGCTTCTGGACAGGGCCGGGAGGAAACACCATATATTTT
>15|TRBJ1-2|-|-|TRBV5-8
CASSLEAATNYGYTF
TGTGCCAGCAGCTTGGAAGCGGCGACTAACTATGGCTACACCTTC
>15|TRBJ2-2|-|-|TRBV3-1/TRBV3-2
CASSPLQPNTGELFF
TGTGCCAGCAGCCCGCTCCAGCCGAACACCGGGGAGCTGTTTTTT
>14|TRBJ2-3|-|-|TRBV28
CASSLARRIDTQYF
TGTGCCAGCAGTTTAGCCAGGCGCATTGATACGCAGTATTTT
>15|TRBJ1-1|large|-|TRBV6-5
CASSYSKGGNTEAFF
TGTGCCAGCAGTTACTCGAAGGGGGGGAACACTGAAGCTTTCTTT
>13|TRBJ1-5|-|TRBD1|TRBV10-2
CASRHRGGQPQHF
TGCGCCTCCCGGCACAGGGGCGGTCAGCCCCAGCATTTT
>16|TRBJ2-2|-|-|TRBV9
CASSVVGTPGTGELFF
TGTGCCAGCAGCGTAGTTGGAACCCCGGGCACCGGGGAGCTGTTTTTT
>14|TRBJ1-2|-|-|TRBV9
CASSVDATPRGYTF
TGTGCCAGCAGCGTAGACGCCACCCCTCGGGGCTACACCTTC
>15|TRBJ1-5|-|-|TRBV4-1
CASSQWAEGSQPQHF
TGCGCCAGCAGCCAATGGGCCGAGGGTAGTCAGCCCCAGCATTTT
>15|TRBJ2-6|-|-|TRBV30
CAWTRASSGANVLTF
TGTGCCTGGACCCGGGCTAGCTCTGGGGCCAACGTCCTGACTTTC
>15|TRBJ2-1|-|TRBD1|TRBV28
CASSFSGTGENEQFF
TGTGCCAGCAGTTTCTCCGGGACAGGGGAGAATGAGCAGTTCTTC
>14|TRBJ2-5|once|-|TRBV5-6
CASSTAGNQETQYF
TGTGCCAGCTCGACTGCGGGGAACCAAGAGACCCAGTACTTC
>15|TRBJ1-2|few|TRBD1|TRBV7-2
CASSLVGQGAYGYTF
TGTGCCAGCAGCTTAGTAGGCCAGGGGGCCTATGGCTACACCTTC
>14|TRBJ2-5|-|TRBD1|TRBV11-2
CASSFGSRGETQYF
TGTGCCAGCAGCTTTGGTAGCAGGGGGGAGACCCAGTACTTC
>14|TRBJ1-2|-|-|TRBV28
CASSPTGTTYGYTF
TGTGCCAGCAGTCCCACAGGGACGACCTATGGCTACACCTTC
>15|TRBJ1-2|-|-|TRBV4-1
CASSQDMGLGYGYTF
TGCGCCAGCAGCCAAGATATGGGACTTGGCTATGGCTACACCTTC
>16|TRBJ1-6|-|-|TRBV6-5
CASSYSRTADNSPLHF
TGTGCCAGCAGTTACTCGAGGACAGCCGATAATTCACCCCTCCACTTT
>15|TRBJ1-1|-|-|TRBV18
CASSINAQIGTEAFF
TGTGCCAGCTCAATTAATGCCCAGATTGGCACTGAAGCTTTCTTT
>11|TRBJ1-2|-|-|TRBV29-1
CSGETGRRYTF
TGCAGCGGGGAAACCGGACGGCGCTACACCTTC
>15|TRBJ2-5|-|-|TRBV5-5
CASSITPLGQETQYF
TGTGCCAGCAGCATAACGCCGCTAGGGCAAGAGACCCAGTACTTC
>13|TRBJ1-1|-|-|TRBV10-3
CAISATGNTEAFF
TGTGCCATCAGTGCCACAGGTAACACTGAAGCTTTCTTT
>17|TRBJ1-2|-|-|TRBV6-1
CASSEGFARGANYGYTF
TGTGCCAGCAGTGAGGGATTTGCCAGGGGTGCTAACTATGGCTACACCTTC
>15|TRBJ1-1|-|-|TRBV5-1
CASSLDRSMNTEAFF
TGCGCCAGCAGCTTGGATCGAAGCATGAACACTGAAGCTTTCTTT
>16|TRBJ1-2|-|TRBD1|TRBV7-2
CASSLGTGWISYGYTF
TGTGCCAGCAGCTTAGGGACAGGGTGGATTTCCTATGGCTACACCTTC
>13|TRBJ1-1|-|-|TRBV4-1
CASSQVFSLEAFF
TGCGCCAGCAGCCAAGTTTTCTCGCTTGAAGCTTTCTTT
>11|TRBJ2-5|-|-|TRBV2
CASSKQETQYF
TGTGCCAGCAGTAAACAAGAGACCCAGTACTTC
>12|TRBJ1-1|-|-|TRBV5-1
CASGRIGTEAFF
TGCGCCAGCGGGCGGATTGGCACTGAAGCTTTCTTT
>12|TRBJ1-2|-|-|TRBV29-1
CSVGGGAEGYTF
TGCAGCGTTGGGGGGGGCGCGGAGGGCTACACCTTC
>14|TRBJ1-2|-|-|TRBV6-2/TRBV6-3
CASSYFLGDYGYTF
TGTGCCAGCAGTTACTTTCTGGGTGACTATGGCTACACCTTC
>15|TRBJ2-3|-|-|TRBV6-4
CASSDGGGDTDTQYF
TGTGCCAGCAGTGACGGAGGGGGGGACACAGATACGCAGTATTTT
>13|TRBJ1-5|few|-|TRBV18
CASSRGEDQPQHF
TGTGCCAGCTCCCGGGGGGAGGATCAGCCCCAGCATTTT
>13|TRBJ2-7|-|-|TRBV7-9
CASSWAPGGEQYF
TGTGCCAGCAGCTGGGCTCCGGGTGGCGAGCAGTACTTC
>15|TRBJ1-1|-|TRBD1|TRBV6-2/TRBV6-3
CASSYPPQGGTEAFF
TGTGCCAGCAGTTACCCGCCTCAGGGGGGGACTGAAGCTTTCTTT
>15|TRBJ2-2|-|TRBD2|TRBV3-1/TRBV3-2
CASSHSGGAPGELFF
TGTGCCAGCAGCCATAGCGGGGGGGCGCCCGGGGAGCTGTTTTTT
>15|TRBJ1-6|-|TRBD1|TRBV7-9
CASSPRQGVNSPLHF
TGTGCCAGCAGCCCGAGGCAGGGGGTGAATTCACCCCTCCACTTT
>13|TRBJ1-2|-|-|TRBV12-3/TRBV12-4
CASSGTNLLGHTF
TGTGCCAGCAGCGGGACTAACTTGCTTGGCCACACCTTC
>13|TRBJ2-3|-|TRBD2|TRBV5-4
CASARGDTDTQYF
TGTGCCAGCGCCCGGGGGGACACAGATACGCAGTATTTT